Listed here are 21 T cell receptor beta chains from one sample, sequenced in a study of T cell responses to AZD1222 COVID-19 vaccine. The table came from immunoSEQ multiplex PCR; TCRdb's copy has only in-frame clones and leaves some out. The data contain about 150,000 clones, around 94% of them seen just once; the ten biggest clones take up about 1.3%. Material: peripheral blood, obtained on day 0 of AZD1222 vaccination. These receptors originate from an adult in good health.

The chain employs TRBV6-6 and TRBJ1-6; the D gene is possibly TRBD1 (5 bases). V shed 4 bases and J shed 7 bases, with 11 bases lying between them. The CDR3 is 14 amino acids. CDR1 and CDR2 from the germline V gene are MNHNY and SVGAGI (reference sequence). The CDR3 reads CASSLGAGNSPLHF. In DNA form, the CDR3 reads TGTGCCAGCAGTTTGGGAGCAGGGAATTCACCCCTCCACTTT.

J is TRBJ1-3 and V is TRBV7-9; perhaps TRBD1 as D (6 bases). The length of the CDR3 is 16 residues. Germline values: CDR1 SEHNR, CDR2 FQNEAQ (reference sequence). V was cut by 5 bases and J by 0 bases, with 14 bases left in between. The CDR3 DNA reads TGTGCCAGCAGCCACGACAGGCTCCGCTCTGGAAACACCATATATTTT. It translates to CASSHDRLRSGNTIYF.

V and J are TRBV6-5 and TRBJ2-1; D gene ambiguous. The V and J ends lost 2 bases and 6 bases respectively, with 11 bases between them. This CDR3 has 14 residues. The germline CDR1 and CDR2 sequences are MNHEY and SVGAGI. The CDR3 sequence is CASSYAGAANEQFF. In DNA, the CDR3 is TGTGCCAGCAGTTACGCTGGCGCAGCCAATGAGCAGTTCTTC.

DNA for the CDR3: TGTGCCAGCCAAACTGGCGGGACCACTGGAGGCTACACCTTC. It codes for CASQTGGTTGGYTF. The genes are TRBV28 and TRBJ1-2, with a weak D call TRBD1 (5 bases). The V gene lost 8 bases and the J gene lost 8 bases, with 21 bases spanning the gap. In germline, CDR1 is MDHEN, CDR2 SYDVKM. The CDR3 covers 14 residues.

This clone is a singleton in its sample. The chain employs TRBV5-1 and TRBJ2-1; 12 bases line up with TRBD2. V shed 5 bases and J 6 bases; nucleotides not matched to a gene: 3. This CDR3 spans 14 amino acids. Germline-derived CDR1 and CDR2 are SGHRS and YFSETQ. CDR3 nucleotides: TGCGCCAGCAGTCCGACTAGCGGGGGCAATGAGCAGTTCTTC. As protein: CASSPTSGGNEQFF.

The chain carries TRBV4-1 and TRBJ2-7; D possibly matches TRBD1 or TRBD2 (5 bases each). V dropped 0 bases and J dropped 2 bases, with 8 bases sitting between them. Germline V gives CDR1 MGHRA, CDR2 YSYEKL. This CDR3 is 14 amino acids long. The CDR3 DNA reads TGCGCCAGCAGCCAAGACGTGGGACCCTACGAGCAGTACGTC. Translating it yields CASSQDVGPYEQYV.

The chain uses TRBV5-1 and TRBJ1-1; D unresolved. Trimming removed 5 bases from V and 0 bases from J, with 8 bases in between. Germline V lookup: CDR1 SGHRS, CDR2 YFSETQ. The CDR3 is 13 residues long. In DNA form, the CDR3 reads TGCGCCAGCAGAGGCCAAATGAACACTGAAGCTTTCTTT. This sequence encodes CASRGQMNTEAFF.

This chain joins TRBV29-1 and TRBJ2-1; 15 positions match TRBD2. The J segment lost 7 bases and the V segment lost 6 bases, leaving 1 base of the junction unmatched. The CDR3 consists of 13 residues. Germline-derived CDR1 and CDR2 are SQVTM and ANQGSEA. CDR3 loop: CSVGLAGGNEQFF. As DNA, the CDR3 is TGCAGCGTAGGACTAGCGGGAGGGAATGAGCAGTTCTTC.

The rearrangement uses TRBV4-1 and TRBJ2-4; 11 bases map to TRBD2. V shed 0 bases, J shed 2 bases, and the junction held 12 bases outside the gene matches. The CDR3 has 20 residues. The germline CDR1 and CDR2 sequences are MGHRA and YSYEKL. This chain's CDR3 is CASSQDGGLAVIGTKNIQYF. The CDR3 DNA reads as TGCGCCAGCAGCCAAGACGGGGGACTAGCGGTCATTGGGACCAAAAACATTCAGTACTTC.

The chain joins TRBV29-1 to TRBJ2-1; 7 bases line up with TRBD1. The CDR3 runs 14 residues. Unmatched junction bases numbered 8, after V lost 7 bases and J lost 2 bases. Germline CDR1 SQVTM, CDR2 ANQGSEA. The CDR3 sequence: CSGHRGSTYNEQFF. The DNA of the CDR3 is TGCAGCGGCCACAGGGGATCGACCTACAATGAGCAGTTCTTC.

The rearrangement uses TRBV29-1 and TRBJ1-2, with D tentatively TRBD1 (6 bases). V was shortened by 0 bases and J by 2 bases, with 13 bases between the two germline ends. Germline V CDR1 and CDR2: SQVTM, ANQGSEA. The CDR3 consists of 15 residues. CDR3 sequence reads: CSVEDQTGRNYGYTF. The CDR3 coding sequence is TGCAGCGTTGAAGACCAGACAGGTCGGAACTATGGCTACACCTTC.

The rearrangement uses TRBV5-1 and TRBJ2-2, with no clear D. In germline, CDR1 is SGHRS, CDR2 YFSETQ. The V end lost 3 bases, the J end lost 8 bases, and 17 bases lay between the germline ends. The CDR3 length is 15 residues. CDR3 nucleotide sequence: TGCGCCAGCAGCTCACGGCGGAGCTTATCGGGGGAGCTGTTTTTT. Amino acids: CASSSRRSLSGELFF.

This sequence joins TRBV3-1 (or the pseudogene TRBV3-2) and TRBJ2-1; the D is unclear. Between the trimmed V and J ends, which lost 5 bases and 8 bases, there was a span of 19 bases. The CDR3 has 15 residues. Germline CDR1 reads LGHDT; CDR2 reads YNNKEL (reference sequence). This CDR3 is CASSVRARIGHEQFF. CDR3 nucleotides: TGTGCCAGCAGCGTCCGGGCCCGTATAGGGCATGAGCAGTTCTTC.

This sequence joins TRBV5-1 and TRBJ1-3; the D gene is possibly TRBD1 (5 bases). Germline lookup yields CDR1 SGHRS and CDR2 YFSETQ. The length of the CDR3 is 15 residues. Trimming pared 0 bases from V and 3 bases from J, leaving 10 bases between. In nucleotides, the CDR3 is TGCGCCAGCAGCTTGGCCGGGGGTGATGGAAACACCATATATTTT. As protein: CASSLAGGDGNTIYF.

J is TRBJ2-2 and V is TRBV11-2, with D possibly matching TRBD2 (5 bases). CDR1 is SGHAT and CDR2 is FQNNGV in the germline V gene. V lost 1 base and J 6 bases, leaving 6 bases between the germline ends. This CDR3 is built from 13 residues. CDR3 DNA: TGTGCCAGCAGCTTAGTGAGGGCCGGGGAGCTGTTTTTT. Amino acids: CASSLVRAGELFF.

The chain carries TRBV3-1 (or the pseudogene TRBV3-2) and TRBJ1-1, with D uncertain. From germline, CDR1 is LGHDT and CDR2 YNNKEL (reference sequence). Trimming removed 2 bases at V and 1 base at J, with 5 bases between. The length of the CDR3 is 13 residues. The CDR3 region is CASSQWENTEAFF. The CDR3 DNA is TGTGCCAGCAGCCAATGGGAGAACACTGAAGCTTTCTTT.

This chain connects TRBV5-6 to TRBJ1-1; maybe TRBD1 (6 bases). CDR1 SGHDT and CDR2 YYEEEE come from the germline V gene. The CDR3 is made up of 13 amino acids. Trimming stripped 7 bases from V and 3 bases from J, with 13 bases between. CDR3 sequence reads: CASRLTGYTEAFF. DNA for the CDR3: TGTGCCAGCCGACTTACAGGGTACACTGAAGCTTTCTTT.

The rearrangement uses TRBV27 and TRBJ2-5; perhaps D is TRBD1 or TRBD2 (5 bases each). Trimming left V 2 bases short and J 7 bases short, with 5 bases between. Germline V gives CDR1 MNHEY, CDR2 SMNVEV (reference sequence). This CDR3 is built from 11 residues. The CDR3 sequence is CASSLGTTQYF. CDR3 sequence (DNA): TGTGCCAGCAGTTTAGGGACGACCCAGTACTTC.

This chain connects TRBV11-2 to TRBJ1-4; no definite D call. V dropped 1 base and J dropped 8 bases, with 8 bases sitting between them. Per germline, CDR1 SGHAT and CDR2 FQNNGV. The CDR3 loop spans 13 amino acids. The CDR3, as DNA: TGTGCCAGCAGCTTAGTGGGTTTGGAAAAACTGTTTTTT. Translating it yields CASSLVGLEKLFF.

The rearrangement uses TRBV11-2 and TRBJ2-1, with 11 bases aligning to TRBD2. The germline V gene has CDR1 SGHAT and CDR2 FQNNGV. After removal of 5 bases from V and 8 bases from J, the junction contained 11 bases not matched to a gene. This CDR3 has 16 amino acids. For the CDR3, the DNA is TGTGCCAGCAGCCCGTTTAGCGGGAGGGCCATGGATGAGCAGTTCTTC. It codes for CASSPFSGRAMDEQFF.

The chain combines TRBV5-4 with TRBJ1-3, with D tentatively TRBD1 (6 bases). Germline CDR1 SGHNT, CDR2 YYREEE (reference sequence). Trimming took 0 bases from V and 10 from J, leaving 17 bases between them. CDR3 length: 15 residues. Written as DNA, the CDR3 is TGTGCCAGCAGCTTGGCCAGCGGTCAGGGGAGAACCATATATTTT. Protein product: CASSLASGQGRTIYF.